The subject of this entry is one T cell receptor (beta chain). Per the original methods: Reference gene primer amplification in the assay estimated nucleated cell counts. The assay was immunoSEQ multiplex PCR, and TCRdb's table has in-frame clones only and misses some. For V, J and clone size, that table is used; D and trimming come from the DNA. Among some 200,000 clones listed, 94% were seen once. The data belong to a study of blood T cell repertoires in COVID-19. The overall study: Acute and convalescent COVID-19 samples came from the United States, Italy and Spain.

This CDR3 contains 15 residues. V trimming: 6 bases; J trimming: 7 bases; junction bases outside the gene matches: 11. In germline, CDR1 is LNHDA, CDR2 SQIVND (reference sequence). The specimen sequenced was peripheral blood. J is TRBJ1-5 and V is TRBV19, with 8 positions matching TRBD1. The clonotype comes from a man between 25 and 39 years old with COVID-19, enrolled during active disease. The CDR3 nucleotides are TGTGCCAGTAGGGACTATGGACAGGGTTGGCAGCCCCAGCATTTT. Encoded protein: CASRDYGQGWQPQHF.